This T cell receptor (beta chain) was documented in a study of blood T cell repertoires in COVID-19. Study overall: PBMCs, B-cell-depleted T cells, or T cells were the source of the cDNA or gDNA that made up the material.

Adults between roughly 18 and 95 years of age took part from 20 to 25 US areas. Assignments of participants to cohorts depended upon their own reported clinical history. As originally analysed: Estimation of nucleated cell counts relied on the amplification of reference gene primers. Sequencing was performed with immunoSEQ multiplex PCR; in TCRdb, only in-frame clones are kept and a portion is missing. For V, J and clone size, that table is used; D and trimming come from the DNA. Of under 300,000 clones in the sample, about 89% were seen once. Input material: PBMCs or T cells enriched from blood (not recorded which). This receptor was taken from a human donor in a cohort exposed to, infected with or recovered from COVID-19 (not recorded which). The donor label of this sample is uncertain.

The CDR3 region is CASSPGQGAGQPQHF. CDR3 bases: TGTGCCAGCAGCCCCGGACAGGGGGCCGGTCAGCCCCAGCATTTT. This chain links TRBV6-4 with TRBJ1-5, with 11 bases fitting TRBD1. The CDR3 totals 15 residues. CDR1 and CDR2 from the germline V gene are MRHNA and SNTAGT. Germline trimming cut 6 bases from V and 6 bases from J; bases unmatched to any gene: 7.